These 28 T cell receptor beta chains came from one sample sequenced in a study of blood T cell repertoires in COVID-19. The assay was immunoSEQ multiplex PCR, and TCRdb's table has in-frame clones only and misses some. Of around 260,000 clones in the sample, 83% were seen once. Sequencing was performed on peripheral blood. The receptors shown here come from a woman aged 45 to 65 who had recovered from COVID-19.

The chain is built from TRBV18 and TRBJ2-2; 7 bases align to TRBD2. The CDR3 runs to 15 residues. With V trimmed by 3 bases and J by 5 bases, 6 bases remained unmatched. CDR1 is KGHSH and CDR2 is LQKENI in the germline V gene. The CDR3 loop reads CASSPERLATGELFF. The CDR3 nucleotides read TGTGCCAGCTCACCCGAACGACTAGCTACCGGGGAGCTGTTTTTT.

This clone appeared a single time. V gene TRBV6-4 combines with J gene TRBJ2-1; TRBD2 matches 10 bases. The CDR3 spans 16 residues. Per the germline V gene, CDR1 is MRHNA and CDR2 is SNTAGT. J gave up 7 bases and V 0 bases, and 6 bases lay outside the gene matches. The CDR3 region is CASSDSKSGGANEQFF. For the CDR3, the DNA is TGTGCCAGCAGTGACTCGAAAAGCGGGGGGGCAAATGAGCAGTTCTTC.

V gene TRBV18 combines with J gene TRBJ2-5; TRBD2 matches 7 bases. The CDR3 is made up of 15 amino acids. Losses at the gene ends were 2 bases for V and 1 base for J; bases not matched to a gene: 4. From germline, CDR1 is KGHSH and CDR2 LQKENI. The CDR3 nucleotides read TGTGCCAGCTCACCAAGCCCTAGCGGCCAAGAGACCCAGTACTTC. Translated, it gives CASSPSPSGQETQYF.

This clone was seen just once. This CDR3 is also generated by other DNA sequences in the sample. This chain links TRBV18 with TRBJ2-3, with 8 bases fitting TRBD2. CDR3 size: 14 residues. Germline CDR1 and CDR2: KGHSH and LQKENI. The trim removed 5 bases at V and 3 bases at J, leaving 4 bases unmatched. CDR3 nucleotides: TGTGCCAGCTCAACCGGGGGGGGTACAGATACGCAGTATTTT. It encodes CASSTGGGTDTQYF. The full variable domain, with the rest looked up from reference TRBV18 and TRBJ2-3, is NAGVMQNPRHLVRRRGQEARLRCSPMKGHSHVYWYRQLPEEGLKFMVYLQKENIIDESGMPKERFSAEFPKEGPSILRIQQVVRGDSAAYFCASSTGGGTDTQYFGPGTRLTVL.

This rearrangement joins TRBV4-1 to TRBJ2-5; TRBD1 matches at 8 bases. V lost 3 bases and J lost 1; bases outside the gene matches: 10. Germline CDR1 MGHRA, CDR2 YSYEKL. This CDR3 contains 17 residues. This CDR3 reads CASSQIGGGTGQETQYF. CDR3 nucleotide sequence: TGCGCCAGCAGCCAGATCGGAGGGGGGACAGGCCAAGAGACCCAGTACTTC.

This clone appeared a few times. This chain links TRBV7-2 with TRBJ2-7; possibly TRBD1 for D (7 bases). Trimming left V 11 bases short and J 0 bases short, with 20 bases between. The CDR3 runs 15 residues. Germline V gene lookup returns CDR1 SGHTA and CDR2 FQGNSA. For the CDR3, the DNA is TGTGCCGCAGGGGGGTCACAGACCAGCTCCTACGAGCAGTACTTC. It yields the protein CAAGGSQTSSYEQYF.

The CDR3 DNA reads as TGTGCCTGGAATGGTAGAGGGGGCGCCCCGGGAACCGGGGAGCTGTTTTTT. Encoded protein: CAWNGRGGAPGTGELFF. The chain links TRBV30 to TRBJ2-2, with 7 bases that match TRBD1. Looked up from germline, CDR1 is GTSNPN and CDR2 is SVGIG (reference sequence). With V trimmed by 4 bases and J by 5 bases, 16 bases remained unmatched. The CDR3 sequence is 17 residues long. The full variable domain, in which reference TRBV30 and TRBJ2-2 provide the parts outside the CDR3, is SQTIHQWPATLVQPVGSPLSLECTVEGTSNPNLYWYRQAAGRGLQLLFYSVGIGQISSEVPQNLSASRPQDRQFILSSKKLLLSDSGFYLCAWNGRGGAPGTGELFFGEGSRLTVL.

V is TRBV28 and J is TRBJ2-7; D may be TRBD2 (6 bases). Germline CDR1 reads MDHEN; CDR2 reads SYDVKM. The CDR3 length is 17 residues. Trimming took off 5 bases at V and 2 bases at J, with 22 bases between the two ends. CDR3 loop: CASSPRGGRAWAYEQYF. In DNA form, the CDR3 reads TGTGCCAGCAGTCCCCGGGGAGGCAGAGCCTGGGCCTACGAGCAGTACTTC.

The V gene is TRBV6-5, the J gene TRBJ2-2; D gene unclear. Between the trimmed V and J ends, which lost 8 bases and 1 base, there was a span of 8 bases. The CDR3 runs 13 residues. Germline assignment: CDR1 MNHEY and CDR2 SVGAGI. For the CDR3, the DNA is TGTGCCAGCGTCGGAGTGAACACCGGGGAGCTGTTTTTT. This gives the protein CASVGVNTGELFF.

The chain is built from TRBV5-4 and TRBJ2-1; 8 bases align to TRBD2. Per the germline V gene, CDR1 is SGHNT and CDR2 is YYREEE (reference sequence). This CDR3 region has 16 residues. The J segment lost 0 bases and the V segment lost 3 bases, leaving 5 bases of the junction unmatched. DNA for the CDR3: TGTGCCAGCAGCTCCGGGGGGGTGGGCTCCTACAATGAGCAGTTCTTC. Amino acids: CASSSGGVGSYNEQFF.

The V call is TRBV9, the J call TRBJ2-3; 11 bases match TRBD1. This CDR3 comprises 15 residues. The germline CDR1 and CDR2 sequences are SGDLS and YYNGEE. V was pared by 4 bases and J by 8 bases, with 9 bases of the junction left unmatched. DNA for the CDR3: TGTGCCAGCAGCCTACGAGGACAGGGGGCGGGTACGCAGTATTTT. Translated: CASSLRGQGAGTQYF.

The chain carries TRBV27 and TRBJ2-1, with D perhaps matching TRBD1 (6 bases). The germline V gene has CDR1 MNHEY and CDR2 SMNVEV (reference sequence). The ends were cut back, 4 bases at V and 5 bases at J, with 12 bases in the middle. The CDR3 runs 14 residues. CDR3 sequence reads: CASSSRGVDNEQFF. DNA of the CDR3: TGTGCCAGCAGTTCCAGGGGCGTCGACAATGAGCAGTTCTTC.

In this sample, this clone turned up a few times. Other nucleotide sequences in the sample specify the same CDR3. The chain joins TRBV28 to TRBJ2-5; the match to TRBD1 covers 7 bases. Looked up from germline, CDR1 is MDHEN and CDR2 is SYDVKM. The CDR3 length is 13 residues. The junction had 1 base not matched to a gene; V was cut back by 5 bases and J by 1 base. As DNA, the CDR3 is TGTGCCAGCAGTCGGGACAGCCAAGAGACCCAGTACTTC. It specifies CASSRDSQETQYF.

Points on this clone: A far larger clone is just one base off, so this is likely a read error. The rearrangement joins TRBV2 to TRBJ2-3, with 11 bases matching TRBD2. CDR3 length equals 15 residues. Losses at the gene ends were 3 bases for V and 2 bases for J; bases not matched to a gene: 1. The germline gives CDR1 SNHLY, CDR2 FYNNEI. Here the CDR3 reads CASSDSGGATDTQYF. Here the CDR3 DNA reads TGTGCCAGCAGTGATAGCGGGGGGGCCACAGATACGCAGTATTTT.

The gene calls are TRBV9 and TRBJ2-5; 8 nucleotides agree with TRBD2. V lost 3 bases and J lost 4; bases outside the gene matches: 5. The CDR3 has 14 residues. The germline CDR1 and CDR2 sequences are SGDLS and YYNGEE. The CDR3 spells CASSGGTSRETQYF. The CDR3 region has the DNA TGTGCCAGCAGCGGCGGGACTAGTCGAGAGACCCAGTACTTC.

The J gene is TRBJ1-4, the V gene TRBV6-4; TRBD1 is a possible D gene (5 bases). V shed 4 bases and J shed 0 bases, with 6 bases lying between them. Per the germline V gene, CDR1 is MRHNA and CDR2 is SNTAGT. The CDR3 spans 14 residues. The CDR3 DNA reads as TGTGCCAGCAGTGGACAGACAACTAATGAAAAACTGTTTTTT. Encoded protein: CASSGQTTNEKLFF.

This chain joins TRBV7-9 and TRBJ2-1; D gene unclear. The CDR3 sequence is 14 residues long. Trimming took off 3 bases at V and 4 bases at J, with 10 bases between the two ends. Germline CDR1 SEHNR, CDR2 FQNEAQ (reference sequence). CDR3 amino acids: CASSFSRSYNEQFF. CDR3 coding DNA: TGTGCCAGCAGCTTCTCCAGGTCTTACAATGAGCAGTTCTTC.

CDR3 sequence: CASSQAGTATGELFF. The DNA for the CDR3 is TGTGCCAGCAGCCAAGCCGGGACAGCCACCGGGGAGCTGTTTTTT. The chain carries TRBV14 and TRBJ2-2; 7 bases line up with TRBD1. The germline CDR1 and CDR2 sequences are SGHDN and FVKESK. This CDR3 contains 15 residues. Losses at the gene ends were 1 base for V and 4 bases for J; bases not matched to a gene: 3.

The J gene is TRBJ2-1, the V gene TRBV7-2; D unclear. The germline gives CDR1 SGHTA, CDR2 FQGNSA. Trimming took off 1 base at V and 0 bases at J, with 7 bases between the two ends. This CDR3 contains 15 residues. In DNA, the CDR3 is TGTGCCAGCAGCTTAGTGTGGAGCTCCTACAATGAGCAGTTCTTC. Protein sequence: CASSLVWSSYNEQFF. The complete variable domain, with remaining parts taken from reference TRBV7-2 and TRBJ2-1, reads GAGVSQSPSNKVTEKGKDVELRCDPISGHTALYWYRQSLGQGLEFLIYFQGNSAPDKSGLPSDRFSAERTGGSVSTLTIQRTQQEDSAVYLCASSLVWSSYNEQFFGPGTRLTVL.

This clone was seen once. The J gene is TRBJ2-7, the V gene TRBV7-2, with TRBD2 matching 11 bases. Losses at the gene ends were 5 bases for V and 3 bases for J; bases not matched to a gene: 15. From germline, CDR1 is SGHTA and CDR2 FQGNSA. The CDR3 is 18 residues long. In DNA form, the CDR3 reads TGTGCCAGCAGCCCCCAGGGGGGGCTAGCGGGGGGTTACTACGAGCAGTACTTC. Its protein product is CASSPQGGLAGGYYEQYF.

This chain joins TRBV28 and TRBJ1-1; a weak D match, TRBD1 (6 bases). In germline, CDR1 is MDHEN, CDR2 SYDVKM. The V end lost 1 base, the J end lost 6 bases, and 9 bases lay between the germline ends. This CDR3 is built from 13 residues. DNA of the CDR3: TGTGCCAGCAGTTTATTGGGGGCCTCTGAAGCTTTCTTT. This sequence encodes CASSLLGASEAFF.

The chain couples TRBV2 to TRBJ2-7; D is possibly TRBD1 (5 bases). CDR1 is SNHLY and CDR2 is FYNNEI in the germline V gene. The CDR3 consists of 14 residues. V was pared by 7 bases and J by 3 bases, with 16 bases between. The DNA for the CDR3 is TGTGCCAGCACGCCTGACTGGACATTCTACGAGCAGTACTTC. Its protein is CASTPDWTFYEQYF.

This clone appeared a few times. The chain is built from TRBV6-6 and TRBJ1-5; no definite D call. The V end was cut by 2 bases, the J end by 4 bases, with 15 bases between. The CDR3 is made up of 16 amino acids. From germline, CDR1 is MNHNY and CDR2 SVGAGI (reference sequence). CDR3 sequence (DNA): TGTGCCAGCAGTTACGGTAGCCAGCTCCTTAATCAGCCCCAGCATTTT. The encoded protein is CASSYGSQLLNQPQHF.

In its sample, this clone was seen many times. The chain links TRBV4-3 to TRBJ2-3, with TRBD2 matching 8 bases. V lost 0 bases to trimming and J lost 1 base; unmatched junction nucleotides: 3. CDR1 is LGHNA and CDR2 is YSLEER in the germline V gene. The CDR3 contains 16 residues. This CDR3 is CASSQEYGGGTDTQYF. CDR3 nucleotides: TGCGCCAGCAGCCAAGAGTACGGGGGGGGCACAGATACGCAGTATTTT.

V gene TRBV5-8 combines with J gene TRBJ2-7, with 9 positions matching TRBD1. The junction had 7 bases not matched to a gene; V was cut back by 4 bases and J by 2 bases. CDR1 is SGHTS, CDR2 YDEGEE, per germline. The CDR3 consists of 15 residues. The CDR3 DNA reads as TGTGCCAGCAGCGTTGGACAGGGGCTAACCTACGAGCAGTACTTC. It yields the protein CASSVGQGLTYEQYF.

A single count supports this clone. This CDR3 is CATSDYLSGFEQFF. CDR3 DNA: TGTGCCACCAGTGATTACCTTTCGGGGTTTGAGCAGTTCTTC. The chain employs TRBV24-1 and TRBJ2-1; tentatively, D is TRBD2 (5 bases). The CDR3 extends over 14 amino acids. V was shortened by 2 bases and J by 9 bases, with 13 bases between the two germline ends. Germline V gene data show CDR1 as KGHDR and CDR2 as SFDVKD.

In its sample, this clone was seen once. The chain employs TRBV4-2 and TRBJ2-1; D perhaps matches TRBD2 (6 bases). There are 15 residues in the CDR3. V dropped 0 bases and J dropped 5 bases, with 11 bases sitting between them. Germline CDR1 LGHNA, CDR2 YNFKEQ. The CDR3 here is CASSQERLGHNEQFF. The CDR3, as DNA: TGTGCCAGCAGCCAAGAGAGACTAGGACACAATGAGCAGTTCTTC.

The chain links TRBV28 to TRBJ1-2; D unclear. V lost 5 bases and J lost 2, with 9 bases in between. The V gene's germline CDR1 is MDHEN and CDR2 SYDVKM. The length of the CDR3 is 13 residues. The CDR3 nucleotides read TGTGCCAGCAGTCCACAGCCCAACTATGGCTACACCTTC. Translating gives CASSPQPNYGYTF.